The T cell receptor (beta chain) described here comes from a study of CD8 T cells in Susac syndrome. Both CD4+ and CD8+ T cells were negatively isolated, and TEMRA cells underwent FACS enrichment. After extraction with the RNeasy kit, roughly 0.5 to 1 ug of the RNA was reverse transcribed using random hexamers. Multiplex PCR with immunoSEQ amplified the TCR beta CDR3 across 54 Vbeta and 13 Jbeta. One entry per CDR3 protein results from TCRdb running MiXCR on the immunoSEQ multiplex PCR reads. The sample yields 55,000 to 80,000 distinct CDR3 sequences, roughly 93% seen once. The length of the CDR3 is 14 residues. CDR1 and CDR2 from the germline V gene are DFQATT and SNEGSKA (reference sequence). The V gene end was trimmed by 5 bases and the J gene end by 0 bases; junction bases not matched to a gene: 4.

The TCR comes from a human donor with Susac syndrome. The sequencing sample was made of CD4+ T cells from PBMCs. V and J are TRBV20-1 and TRBJ2-3; TRBD2 matches 8 bases. In DNA form, the CDR3 reads TGCAGTGCTGGTCCTAGCGGGAGCACAGATACGCAGTATTTT. Translated: CSAGPSGSTDTQYF.